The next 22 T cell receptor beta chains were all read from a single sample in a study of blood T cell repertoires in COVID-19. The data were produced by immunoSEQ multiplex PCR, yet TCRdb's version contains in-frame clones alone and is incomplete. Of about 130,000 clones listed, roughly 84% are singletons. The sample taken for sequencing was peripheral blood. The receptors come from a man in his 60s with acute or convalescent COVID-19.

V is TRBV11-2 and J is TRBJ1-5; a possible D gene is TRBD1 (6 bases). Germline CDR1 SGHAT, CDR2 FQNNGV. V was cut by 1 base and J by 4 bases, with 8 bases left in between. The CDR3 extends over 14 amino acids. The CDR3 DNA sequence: TGTGCCAGCAGCTTAGGGACAGCTAATCAGCCCCAGCATTTT. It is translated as CASSLGTANQPQHF.

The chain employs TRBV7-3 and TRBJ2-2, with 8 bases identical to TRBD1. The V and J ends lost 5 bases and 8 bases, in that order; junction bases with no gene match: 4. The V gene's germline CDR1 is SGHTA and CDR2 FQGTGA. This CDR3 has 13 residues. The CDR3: CASSQGAPGELFF. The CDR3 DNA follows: TGTGCCAGCAGCCAGGGGGCGCCGGGGGAGCTGTTTTTT.

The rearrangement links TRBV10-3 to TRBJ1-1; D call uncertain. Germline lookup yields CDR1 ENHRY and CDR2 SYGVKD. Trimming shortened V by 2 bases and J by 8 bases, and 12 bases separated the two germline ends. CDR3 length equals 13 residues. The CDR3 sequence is CAISEIPHEEAFF. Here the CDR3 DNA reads TGTGCCATCAGTGAGATCCCGCATGAGGAAGCTTTCTTT.

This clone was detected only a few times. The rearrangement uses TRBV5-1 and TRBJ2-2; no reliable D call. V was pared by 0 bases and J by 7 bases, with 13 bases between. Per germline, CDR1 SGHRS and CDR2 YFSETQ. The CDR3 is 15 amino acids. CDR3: CASSLEPSGGGELFF. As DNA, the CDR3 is TGCGCCAGCAGCTTGGAACCCTCCGGCGGCGGGGAGCTGTTTTTT.

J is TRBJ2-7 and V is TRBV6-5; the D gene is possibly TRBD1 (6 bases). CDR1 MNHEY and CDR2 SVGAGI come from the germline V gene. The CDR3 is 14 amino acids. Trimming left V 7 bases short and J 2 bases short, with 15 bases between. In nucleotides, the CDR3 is TGTGCCAGCACGAAATCCGGGACACCCTACGAGCAGTACTTC. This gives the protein CASTKSGTPYEQYF.

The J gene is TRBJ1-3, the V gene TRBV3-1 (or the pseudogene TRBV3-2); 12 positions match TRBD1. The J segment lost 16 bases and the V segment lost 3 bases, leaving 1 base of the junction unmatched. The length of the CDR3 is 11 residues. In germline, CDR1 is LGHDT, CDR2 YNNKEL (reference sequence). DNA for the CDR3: TGTGCCAGCAGCCAGGGACAGGGGGCGTATTTT. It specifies CASSQGQGAYF.

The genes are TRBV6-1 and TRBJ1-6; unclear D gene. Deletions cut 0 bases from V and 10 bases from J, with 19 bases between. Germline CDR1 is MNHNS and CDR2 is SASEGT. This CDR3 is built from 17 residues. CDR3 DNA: TGTGCCAGCAGTGAAGCGCAGGTCTTGACGTGGAGGTCACCCCTCCACTTT. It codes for CASSEAQVLTWRSPLHF.

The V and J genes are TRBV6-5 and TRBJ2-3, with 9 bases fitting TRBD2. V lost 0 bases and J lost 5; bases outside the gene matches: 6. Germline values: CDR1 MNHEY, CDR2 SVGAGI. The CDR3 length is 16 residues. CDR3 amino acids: CASSYSGGGAEDTQYF. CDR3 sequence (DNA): TGTGCCAGCAGTTACTCTGGCGGGGGGGCCGAAGATACGCAGTATTTT.

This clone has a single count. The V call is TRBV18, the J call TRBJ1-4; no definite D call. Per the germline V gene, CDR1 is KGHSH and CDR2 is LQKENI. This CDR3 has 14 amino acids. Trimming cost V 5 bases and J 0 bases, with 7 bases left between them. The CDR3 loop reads CASSAEPTNEKLFF. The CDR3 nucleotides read TGTGCCAGCTCAGCAGAACCAACTAATGAAAAACTGTTTTTT.

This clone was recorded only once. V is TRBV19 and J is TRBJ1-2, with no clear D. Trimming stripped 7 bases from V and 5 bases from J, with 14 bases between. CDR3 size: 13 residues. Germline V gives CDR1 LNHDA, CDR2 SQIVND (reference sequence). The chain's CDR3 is CASNAGLNYGYTF. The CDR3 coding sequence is TGTGCCAGTAATGCGGGGTTGAATTATGGCTACACCTTC.

Here the CDR3 reads CASSLGQANFGEQYF. As DNA, the CDR3 is TGCGCCAGCAGCTTAGGACAGGCCAACTTTGGCGAGCAGTACTTC. J is TRBJ2-7 and V is TRBV5-1; 7 nucleotides agree with TRBD1. The V gene end was trimmed by 2 bases and the J gene end by 6 bases; junction bases not matched to a gene: 11. The germline V gene encodes CDR1 SGHRS and CDR2 YFSETQ. The CDR3 contains 15 residues.

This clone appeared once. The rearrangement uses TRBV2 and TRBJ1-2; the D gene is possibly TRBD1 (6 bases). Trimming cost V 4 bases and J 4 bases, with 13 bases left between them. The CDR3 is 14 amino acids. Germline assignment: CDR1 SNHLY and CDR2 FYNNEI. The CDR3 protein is CASSVQGKGYGYTF. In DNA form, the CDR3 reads TGTGCCAGCAGTGTTCAGGGGAAGGGCTATGGCTACACCTTC.

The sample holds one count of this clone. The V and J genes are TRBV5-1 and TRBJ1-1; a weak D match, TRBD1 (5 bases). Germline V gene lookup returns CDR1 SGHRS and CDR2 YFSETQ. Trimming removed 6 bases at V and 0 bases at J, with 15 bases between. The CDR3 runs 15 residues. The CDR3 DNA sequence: TGCGCCAGCACGGGGAGGGGACGCTTGAACACTGAAGCTTTCTTT. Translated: CASTGRGRLNTEAFF. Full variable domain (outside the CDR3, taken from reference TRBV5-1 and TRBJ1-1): KAGVTQTPRYLIKTRGQQVTLSCSPISGHRSVSWYQQTPGQGLQFLFEYFSETQRNKGNFPGRFSGRQFSNSRSEMNVSTLELGDSALYLCASTGRGRLNTEAFFGQGTRLTVV.

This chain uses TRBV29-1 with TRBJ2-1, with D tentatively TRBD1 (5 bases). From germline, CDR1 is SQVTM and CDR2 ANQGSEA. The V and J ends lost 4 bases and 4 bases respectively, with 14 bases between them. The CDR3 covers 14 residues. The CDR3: CSVGGSRQYNEQFF. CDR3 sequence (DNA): TGCAGCGTTGGGGGCTCCCGTCAGTACAATGAGCAGTTCTTC.

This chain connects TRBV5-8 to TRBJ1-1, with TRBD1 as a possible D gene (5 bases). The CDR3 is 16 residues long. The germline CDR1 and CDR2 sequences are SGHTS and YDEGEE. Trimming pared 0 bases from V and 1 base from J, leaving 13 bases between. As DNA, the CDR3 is TGTGCCAGCAGCTTGGGAGCGATGACAGCGAACACTGAAGCTTTCTTT. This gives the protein CASSLGAMTANTEAFF.

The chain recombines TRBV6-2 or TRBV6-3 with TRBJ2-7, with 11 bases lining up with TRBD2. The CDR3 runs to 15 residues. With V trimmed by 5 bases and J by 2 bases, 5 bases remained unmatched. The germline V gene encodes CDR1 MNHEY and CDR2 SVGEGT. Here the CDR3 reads CASSPPGLAAYEQYF. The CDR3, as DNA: TGTGCCAGCAGTCCACCGGGACTAGCGGCCTACGAGCAGTACTTC.

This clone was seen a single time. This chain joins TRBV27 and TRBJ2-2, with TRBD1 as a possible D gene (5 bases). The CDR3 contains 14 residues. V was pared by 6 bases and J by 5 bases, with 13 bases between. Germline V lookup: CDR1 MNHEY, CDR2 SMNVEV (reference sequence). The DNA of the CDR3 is TGTGCCAGCAGACGTCAGGGTTTGACCGGGGAGCTGTTTTTT. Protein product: CASRRQGLTGELFF.

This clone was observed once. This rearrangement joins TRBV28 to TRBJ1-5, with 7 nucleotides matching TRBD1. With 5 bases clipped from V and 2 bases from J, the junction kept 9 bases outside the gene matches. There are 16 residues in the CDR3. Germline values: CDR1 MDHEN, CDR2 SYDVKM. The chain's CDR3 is CASSPQTGNGNQPQHF. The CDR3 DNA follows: TGTGCCAGCAGTCCCCAGACAGGGAACGGCAATCAGCCCCAGCATTTT.

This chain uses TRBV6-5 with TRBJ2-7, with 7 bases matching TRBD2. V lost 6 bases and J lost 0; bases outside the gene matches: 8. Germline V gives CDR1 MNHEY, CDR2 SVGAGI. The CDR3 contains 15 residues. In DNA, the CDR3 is TGTGCCAGCAGCGCTGGCACGGGGGGCTCCTACGAGCAGTACTTC. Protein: CASSAGTGGSYEQYF.

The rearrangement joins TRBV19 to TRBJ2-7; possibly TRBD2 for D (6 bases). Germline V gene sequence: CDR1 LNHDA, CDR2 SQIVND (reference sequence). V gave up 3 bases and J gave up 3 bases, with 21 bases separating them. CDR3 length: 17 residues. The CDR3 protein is CASSMRHRDSGRYEQYF. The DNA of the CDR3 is TGTGCCAGTAGTATGCGTCATCGGGACTCAGGGCGCTACGAGCAGTACTTC.

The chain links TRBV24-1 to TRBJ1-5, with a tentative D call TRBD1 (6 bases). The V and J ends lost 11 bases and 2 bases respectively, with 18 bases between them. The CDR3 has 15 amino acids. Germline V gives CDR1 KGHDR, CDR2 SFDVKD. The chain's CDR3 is CAIQVGGSGNQPQHF. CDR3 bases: TGTGCCATTCAAGTAGGGGGTTCGGGCAATCAGCCCCAGCATTTT.

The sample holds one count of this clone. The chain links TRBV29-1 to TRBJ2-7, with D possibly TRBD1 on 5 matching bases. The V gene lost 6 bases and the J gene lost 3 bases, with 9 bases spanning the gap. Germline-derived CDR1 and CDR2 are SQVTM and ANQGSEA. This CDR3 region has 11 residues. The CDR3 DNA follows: TGCAGCGTCCAGGGTGTCTACGAGCAGTACTTC. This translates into CSVQGVYEQYF.